In this sample, the clone carrying this TCR beta chain turned up once. No antigen is known for it. Produced via immunoSEQ multiplex PCR; TCRdb's table is partial and in-frame only. The sample lists under 40,000 clones, approximately 94% occurring once. In germline, CDR1 is KGHSH, CDR2 LQKENI. V was clipped by 2 bases and J by 4 bases, with 8 bases between them. The CDR3 covers 13 residues. On average around 100,000 T cells per donor were immunosequenced. These data originate in a study of T cells in tuberculosis. Study results and limitations: Active tuberculosis alpha repertoires lay closer to GMM-specific TCRs than controls'. Active tuberculosis cases were adults; controls were adolescents.

This receptor was obtained from a donor aged 10-29 years with latent tuberculosis or without tuberculosis infection. The chain links TRBV18 to TRBJ1-1; D is uncertain. The sequencing input was PBMCs. The CDR3 protein is CASSPDSGTEAFF. DNA for the CDR3: TGTGCCAGCTCACCAGATTCGGGCACTGAAGCTTTCTTT.